Listed here is a single T cell receptor beta chain. Its antigen remains unidentified. At one of its ends the junction is not consistent with the germline gene, which may arise from a read error. Treatment meaning: approximately nine-day PBMC culture with coronavirus spike peptide pools or control peptides (ViraFEST assay). The CDR3 covers 13 residues. Per the germline V gene, CDR1 is DFQATT and CDR2 is SNEGSKA (reference sequence). The record originates from a study of vaccination and CD4 T cells after COVID-19. Study-wide background: The post-vaccine samples came a median roughly 72 days after dose two (range 14 to 241).

Sequence data for DNA of cultured CD4+ T cells were generated by the Oncomine TCR Beta short-read assay. The source of extracted genomic DNA was cultured CD4+ T cells. TCRdb itself ran the PCR reads through MiXCR, one entry per CDR3 protein. The table has 10,000 to 13,000 distinct CDR3 sequences, 45% to 65% seen once; the top ten hold 9.6%. This sequence originates from a human donor who had recovered from COVID-19. The material sequenced was CD4+ T cells from blood, cultured in vitro. The chain employs TRBV20-1 and TRBJ2-5, with D perhaps being TRBD1 or TRBD2 (5 bases each). This CDR3 reads CSARKDRIGTPYF. The DNA of the CDR3 is TGCAGTGCTAGAAAAGACCGTATAGGGACCCCGTACTTC.